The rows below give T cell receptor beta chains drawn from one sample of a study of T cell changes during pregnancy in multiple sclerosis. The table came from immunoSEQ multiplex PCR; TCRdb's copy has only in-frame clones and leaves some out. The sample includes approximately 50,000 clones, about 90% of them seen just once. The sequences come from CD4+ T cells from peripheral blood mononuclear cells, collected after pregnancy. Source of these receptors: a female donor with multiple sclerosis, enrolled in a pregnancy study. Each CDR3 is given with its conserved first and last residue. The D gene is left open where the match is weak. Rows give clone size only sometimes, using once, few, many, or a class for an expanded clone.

TGTGCCAGCAGAGGACAGGGTTTGTATGGCTACACCTTC CASRGQGLYGYTF TRBD1 TRBV2 once TRBJ1-2
TGTGCCACTTCCGAAAATAGCGGGAGGGGCTGGGAGCAGTTCTTC CATSENSGRGWEQFF TRBD2 TRBV6-4 - TRBJ2-1
TGTGCCAGCAGTTTACCGGGGGGGTATCGGTCCGCGAACACTGAAGCTTTCTTT CASSLPGGYRSANTEAFF - TRBV28 - TRBJ1-1
TGTGCCAGCAGCCCCGGGACAAATGTTAATGAAAAACTGTTTTTT CASSPGTNVNEKLFF - TRBV7-8 - TRBJ1-4
TGTGCCAGCAGCACCCGACAGGGCTCCTACAATGAGCAGTTCTTC CASSTRQGSYNEQFF TRBD1 TRBV7-2 - TRBJ2-1
TGTGCCAGTGGGGGGGGGATTAACACTGAAGCTTTCTTT CASGGGINTEAFF - TRBV6-1 - TRBJ1-1
TGTGCCAGTAGTATAGTCCCCGGGACTAGCGGTAACGAGCAGTTCTTC CASSIVPGTSGNEQFF TRBD2 TRBV19 once TRBJ2-1
TGTGCCAGCAGACACCCTCAGGGGGTATACACCGGGGAGCTGTTTTTT CASRHPQGVYTGELFF TRBD1 TRBV27 - TRBJ2-2
TGTGCCAGCAGCGGGTGGGACAGGTCCACCTACGAGCAGTACTTC CASSGWDRSTYEQYF TRBD1 TRBV7-2 - TRBJ2-7
TGTGCCAGCAGGATAGCTGAGCGGGAAAAACTGTTTTTT CASRIAEREKLFF - TRBV2 - TRBJ1-4
TGCGCCAGCAGCCGGATTAAAACCGGGACTAGCAACACCGGGGAGCTGTTTTTT CASSRIKTGTSNTGELFF TRBD2 TRBV5-1 once TRBJ2-2
TGTGCCAGCTCACCACGGCAGCGCTACGAGCAGTACTTC CASSPRQRYEQYF - TRBV18 - TRBJ2-7
TGTGCCAGCACGCACCGGGACTATGGCTACACCTTC CASTHRDYGYTF - TRBV28 once TRBJ1-2
TGTGCCAGCAGCTTAGGACCACCGCAGGGATATGGCTACACCTTC CASSLGPPQGYGYTF - TRBV7-9 - TRBJ1-2
TGTGCCAGCAGCCAGGCGGGCGGAGGGACTCCAAATGAGCAGTTCTTC CASSQAGGGTPNEQFF - TRBV4-2 - TRBJ2-1
TGTGCCAGCAGCTTAGGTGTCGCCAGGGGGCAAGGGGCCAACGTCCTGACTTTC CASSLGVARGQGANVLTF TRBD1 TRBV7-6 - TRBJ2-6
TGTGCCAGCACTGAGTACGGACAGGGCTCCATCAATGAGCAGTTCTTC CASTEYGQGSINEQFF TRBD1 TRBV6-1 - TRBJ2-1
TGTGCCTGGAGCGCACAGGGTCTTGGCTATGGCTACACCTTC CAWSAQGLGYGYTF - TRBV30 - TRBJ1-2
TGTGCCAGCAGCTTAGGGGCTAGCGGGAGAGTAGGAGATACGCAGTATTTT CASSLGASGRVGDTQYF TRBD2 TRBV7-3 once TRBJ2-3
TGTGCCAGCTCACCTAGACAGGGAGGAAACACCATATATTTT CASSPRQGGNTIYF TRBD1 TRBV18 - TRBJ1-3
TGCAGCGTTGAGTTAGATTCCTACGAGCAGTACTTC CSVELDSYEQYF - TRBV29-1 - TRBJ2-7
TGTGCCAGCAGTGACTGGGCGGGAGGCAGGGATGAGCAGTTCTTC CASSDWAGGRDEQFF TRBD2 TRBV6-1 - TRBJ2-1
TGTGCCAGCACCCAAAGGGAGTCCGGGGAGCTGTTTTTT CASTQRESGELFF - TRBV4-2 - TRBJ2-2
TGTGCCAGCCTCGAAGGGGGTTGGGGCTACACCTTC CASLEGGWGYTF - TRBV6-1 - TRBJ1-2
TGTGCCAGCGCCGTAGTTGACTATGGCTACACCTTC CASAVVDYGYTF - TRBV6-1 - TRBJ1-2
TGTGCCAGCAGTGAACAGGCGGGGGCCGGCCCCTACGAGCAGTACTTC CASSEQAGAGPYEQYF - TRBV6-1 - TRBJ2-7
TGTGCCAGCTGGGACTGGGGCTACGAGCAGTACTTC CASWDWGYEQYF - TRBV27 - TRBJ2-7
TGCAGCGTTGCCCGGAGTCGGTACGAGCAGTACTTC CSVARSRYEQYF - TRBV29-1 - TRBJ2-7
TGCGCCAGCAGCCGGGTGGGGGCCGAGACCCAGTACTTC CASSRVGAETQYF - TRBV5-1 - TRBJ2-5
TGTGCCAGCAGTCCGACAGGACCTCCGAATCAGCCCCAGCATTTT CASSPTGPPNQPQHF - TRBV2 once TRBJ1-5
TGCGCCAGCAGCTTGGGACAGGGGGCTAACTATGGCTACACCTTC CASSLGQGANYGYTF TRBD1 TRBV5-1 - TRBJ1-2
TGTGCCAGCTCATTTGGACAGGGGAACTCCTACGAGCAGTACTTC CASSFGQGNSYEQYF TRBD1 TRBV18 once TRBJ2-7
TGTGCCAGCCGAAGCGGGGCCTACGAGCAGTACTTC CASRSGAYEQYF TRBD2 TRBV2 medium-sized TRBJ2-7
TGCGCCAGCAGCTTGGAGGGACAGGGCCCCGAGGAGCTCACCTTC CASSLEGQGPEELTF TRBD1 TRBV5-1 - TRBJ1-2
TGTGCCATCAGTGATCGGCGGGAAGAAATAGGGGAGCTGTTTTTT CAISDRREEIGELFF - TRBV10-3 - TRBJ2-2
TGTGCCAGCAGCCCAGCTAGCGGGAGAAATGAGCAGTTCTTC CASSPASGRNEQFF TRBD2 TRBV7-6 - TRBJ2-1
TGTGCCAGCAGCCCAGGGACAGGGGGCCGGATCTATGGCTACACCTTC CASSPGTGGRIYGYTF TRBD1 TRBV11-2 - TRBJ1-2
TGTGCCAGCAGTTTCAACGGGGCGGGGGGCTACACCTTC CASSFNGAGGYTF - TRBV27 - TRBJ1-2
TGTGCCAGCAGTTTAATCGGGGGGCGCGAGGGGGACGAGCAGTACTTC CASSLIGGREGDEQYF - TRBV28 - TRBJ2-7
TGTGCCAGCAACCCGGGGACTAGCGGGAGGGTAGGTGTCTTC CASNPGTSGRVGVF TRBD2 TRBV6-5 - TRBJ2-1
TGTGCCAGCAGGGACGGACCGGGACAGGGAGGCTACGAGCAGTACTTC CASRDGPGQGGYEQYF TRBD1 TRBV6-6 - TRBJ2-7
TGCGCCAGCAGGCAATTGGCCCCGGGAGCTTCCTACGAGCAGTACTTC CASRQLAPGASYEQYF - TRBV5-1 - TRBJ2-7
TGCGCCAGCAGCCAACACACAGGGAGAAATATGGATACGCAGTATTTT CASSQHTGRNMDTQYF - TRBV4-1 - TRBJ2-3
TGTGCCAGCAGTGAGGGGACAGGGGGCACTACGTTCCTTGGCTACACCTTC CASSEGTGGTTFLGYTF TRBD1 TRBV2 - TRBJ1-2
TGTGCCAGCCGACTAGCGGGTACATACGAGCAGTACTTC CASRLAGTYEQYF TRBD2 TRBV19 - TRBJ2-7
TGTGCCAGCAGTGAAGACAGGGAGCCCCAGCATTTT CASSEDREPQHF - TRBV6-1 - TRBJ1-5
TGTGCCAGCAGTTACGGGACAGCCGGAAACACCATATATTTT CASSYGTAGNTIYF TRBD1 TRBV6-5 - TRBJ1-3
TGTGCCAGCAGCTTACGGACTAGCGGGAGGGCCCCAGAGACCCAGTACTTC CASSLRTSGRAPETQYF TRBD2 TRBV7-6 few TRBJ2-5
TGTGCCAGTAGGACCGGGACAGGTGTCGGGGAGCTGTTTTTT CASRTGTGVGELFF TRBD1 TRBV19 - TRBJ2-2
TGTGCCAGCAGTCCTTGGACTAGCGGGAAAAATGAGCAGTTCTTC CASSPWTSGKNEQFF TRBD2 TRBV28 - TRBJ2-1
TGTGCCAGCAGTGCTCCAGGGGGGCTGGGAGAGACCCAGTACTTC CASSAPGGLGETQYF - TRBV25-1 - TRBJ2-5
TGTGCCAGCAGACAGGGACAAGTCGGTGAAAAACTGTTTTTT CASRQGQVGEKLFF - TRBV2 - TRBJ1-4
TGCGCCAGCAGCTTGGCCCCGGGAACAGGGGAGCAGTACTTC CASSLAPGTGEQYF - TRBV5-1 - TRBJ2-7
TGTGCCAGCAGCCCCCGGGGAGGACTAGCGTCTATGAGCTCCTACAATGAGCAGTTCTTC CASSPRGGLASMSSYNEQFF TRBD2 TRBV9 - TRBJ2-1
TGTGCCAGCAATTACAAAGGAGGCAATCAGCCCCAGCATTTT CASNYKGGNQPQHF - TRBV6-1 - TRBJ1-5
TGTGCCAGCAGCTTTAGGGGTGGTCGCAATCAGCCCCAGCATTTT CASSFRGGRNQPQHF - TRBV7-2 - TRBJ1-5
TGTGCCAGCAGCGCCGCCGGGACTGGGAGGGGAGGCTACACCTTC CASSAAGTGRGGYTF - TRBV7-9 - TRBJ1-2
TGTGCCAGCAGCTCGGGACAGGATTATGGCTACACCTTC CASSSGQDYGYTF TRBD1 TRBV6-6 - TRBJ1-2